Listed here are 26 T cell receptor beta chains from one sample, sequenced in a study of CD8 T cells in Susac syndrome. An amount of RNA that ranged from about 0.45 to 1 ug was reverse transcribed with random hexamers. TCRdb re-analysed the immunoSEQ multiplex PCR reads in MiXCR, keeping a single row per CDR3 protein. Altogether 150,000 to 180,000 distinct CDR3 sequences are present, around 95% being singletons, with the ten largest covering 0.15%. The sample comprised CD8+ T cells from PBMCs. The receptors here all came from a human donor with multiple sclerosis.

The chain links TRBV18 to TRBJ2-7; no reliable D call. CDR3 length: 15 amino acids. The germline V and J ends were trimmed by 0 bases and 5 bases, with 14 bases remaining between them. From germline, CDR1 is KGHSH and CDR2 LQKENI. The CDR3 coding sequence is TGTGCCAGCTCACCACCCCCCGTAGGGTCCCACGAGCAGTACTTC. Translating it yields CASSPPPVGSHEQYF.

The V gene is TRBV5-1, the J gene TRBJ2-7, with TRBD1 as a possible D gene (6 bases). Trimming cost V 2 bases and J 2 bases, with 11 bases left between them. Germline values: CDR1 SGHRS, CDR2 YFSETQ. The CDR3 spans 14 residues. CDR3 DNA: TGCGCCAGCAGCTTTGGGGCAGGGGCCTACGAGCAGTACTTC. Its protein product is CASSFGAGAYEQYF.

The gene calls are TRBV6-5 and TRBJ2-7; D may be TRBD1 (5 bases). Trimming stripped 4 bases from V and 2 bases from J, with 12 bases between. The germline gives CDR1 MNHEY, CDR2 SVGAGI. The CDR3 has 14 residues. The CDR3 coding sequence is TGTGCCAGCAGTTCCGACAGACCCACCTACGAGCAGTACTTC. This codes for CASSSDRPTYEQYF.

The chain joins TRBV20-1 to TRBJ1-3, with 7 bases fitting TRBD1. Unmatched junction bases numbered 5, after V lost 0 bases and J lost 3 bases. Germline V lookup: CDR1 DFQATT, CDR2 SNEGSKA (reference sequence). The length of the CDR3 is 15 residues. As DNA, the CDR3 is TGCAGTGCTAGAGAGCGCCAGGGGGTTGGAAACACCATATATTTT. Translated, it gives CSARERQGVGNTIYF.

V usage is TRBV3-1 and J usage is TRBJ1-2; 11 nucleotides line up with TRBD1. J gave up 6 bases and V 4 bases, and 10 bases lay outside the gene matches. This CDR3 has 16 residues. CDR1 and CDR2 (germline): LGHDT, YNNKEL (reference sequence). CDR3 coding DNA: TGTGCCAGCAGCCCCGGGACAGGGGGGATACTCCATGGCTACACCTTC. Protein product: CASSPGTGGILHGYTF. Variable domain in full (rest from reference TRBV3-1 and TRBJ1-2): DTAVSQTPKYLVTQMGNDKSIKCEQNLGHDTMYWYKQDSKKFLKIMFSYNNKELIINETVPNRFSPKSPDKAHLNLHINSLELGDSAVYFCASSPGTGGILHGYTFGSGTRLTVV.

The V call is TRBV5-1, the J call TRBJ2-7; a possible D gene is TRBD2 (5 bases). CDR3 length equals 12 residues. V was cut by 3 bases and J by 6 bases, with 10 bases left in between. Germline CDR1 and CDR2: SGHRS and YFSETQ. The CDR3 region is CASSSAAGEQYV. DNA of the CDR3: TGCGCCAGCAGCTCGGCGGCGGGCGAGCAGTACGTC.

The chain combines TRBV3-1 with TRBJ2-1; 9 bases are shared with TRBD2. The CDR3 consists of 17 residues. After removal of 0 bases from V and 6 bases from J, the junction contained 9 bases not matched to a gene. Germline lookup yields CDR1 LGHDT and CDR2 YNNKEL (reference sequence). CDR3 sequence: CASSQDFSGLARNEQFF. For the CDR3, the DNA is TGTGCCAGCAGCCAAGACTTTTCGGGACTAGCACGCAATGAGCAGTTCTTC.

The chain uses TRBV28 and TRBJ1-1; perhaps TRBD1 as D (5 bases). Germline V CDR1 and CDR2: MDHEN, SYDVKM. This CDR3 comprises 15 residues. V was cut by 8 bases and J by 1 base, with 17 bases left in between. The CDR3 DNA sequence: TGTGCCAGCCCCGAGCCCAGGGAAAGGAACACTGAAGCTTTCTTT. Translation gives CASPEPRERNTEAFF.

The chain is built from TRBV4-1 and TRBJ2-2; possible D gene TRBD1, 5 bases. CDR3 size: 17 residues. V was cut by 0 bases and J by 3 bases, with 14 bases left in between. Germline CDR1 reads MGHRA; CDR2 reads YSYEKL. In DNA, the CDR3 is TGCGCCAGCAGCCAAGAAAGCAGGGTTGGCGACACCGGGGAGCTGTTTTTT. Translating gives CASSQESRVGDTGELFF.

The V gene is TRBV9, the J gene TRBJ1-6; 7 positions match TRBD1. V shed 4 bases and J 9 bases; nucleotides not matched to a gene: 4. CDR3 length: 13 amino acids. The germline CDR1 and CDR2 sequences are SGDLS and YYNGEE. CDR3 protein: CASSPRDSSPLHF. CDR3 sequence (DNA): TGTGCCAGCAGCCCTCGGGACAGTTCACCCCTCCACTTT.

The V call is TRBV20-1, the J call TRBJ1-4, with TRBD1 matching 7 bases. V shed 5 bases, J shed 1 base, and the junction held 19 bases outside the gene matches. The CDR3 runs to 19 residues. The germline CDR1 and CDR2 sequences are DFQATT and SNEGSKA (reference sequence). The DNA of the CDR3 is TGCAGTGCTTGGCAGGGGGTTATCGGTGGAATCGGAACTAATGAAAAACTGTTTTTT. It specifies CSAWQGVIGGIGTNEKLFF.

V and J are TRBV7-9 and TRBJ2-7; 11 bases map to TRBD1. Unmatched junction bases numbered 6, after V lost 5 bases and J lost 3 bases. This CDR3 is built from 15 residues. Germline-derived CDR1 and CDR2 are SEHNR and FQNEAQ (reference sequence). The DNA for the CDR3 is TGTGCCAGCAGCCCAGAAGGGACAGGGGGCTACGAGCAGTACTTC. It codes for CASSPEGTGGYEQYF.

The chain employs TRBV11-2 and TRBJ1-5, with D perhaps matching TRBD1 (6 bases). The CDR3 has 15 residues. Germline CDR1 is SGHAT and CDR2 is FQNNGV. The germline V and J ends were trimmed by 0 bases and 4 bases, with 10 bases remaining between them. CDR3 nucleotides: TGTGCCAGCAGCTTAGATCGCAGGGGAAATCAGCCCCAGCATTTT. Translating it yields CASSLDRRGNQPQHF.

The chain employs TRBV15 and TRBJ2-1, with TRBD2 identical over 14 bases. This CDR3 is built from 16 residues. Trimming took 2 bases from V and 5 from J; bases not matched to a gene: 2. Germline V gene data show CDR1 as LNHNV and CDR2 as YYDKDF (reference sequence). CDR3: CATSRSTSGGDNEQFF. The CDR3 DNA sequence: TGTGCCACCAGCAGATCGACTAGCGGGGGGGACAATGAGCAGTTCTTC.

The gene calls are TRBV29-1 and TRBJ2-7; 9 positions agree with TRBD1. The CDR3 length is 12 residues. The germline gives CDR1 SQVTM, CDR2 ANQGSEA. V was pared by 7 bases and J by 3 bases, with 4 bases of the junction left unmatched. The CDR3 is CSAWDRDYEQYV. The CDR3 DNA sequence: TGCAGCGCCTGGGACAGGGACTACGAGCAGTACGTC.

The rearrangement uses TRBV27 and TRBJ2-7; D assignment may be TRBD1 or TRBD2 (5 bases each). This CDR3 spans 13 amino acids. The germline CDR1 and CDR2 sequences are MNHEY and SMNVEV (reference sequence). The germline V and J ends were trimmed by 4 bases and 7 bases, with 14 bases remaining between them. The CDR3: CASSSRDRREQYF. The CDR3 DNA is TGTGCCAGCAGTTCCAGGGACCGACGGGAGCAGTACTTC.

This rearrangement joins TRBV7-9 to TRBJ2-7; 12 nucleotides match TRBD2. V trimming: 7 bases; J trimming: 5 bases; junction bases outside the gene matches: 12. Germline CDR1 reads SEHNR; CDR2 reads FQNEAQ (reference sequence). This CDR3 contains 16 residues. CDR3 sequence reads: CASTPIILAGGHEQYF. The CDR3 bases are TGTGCCAGCACCCCAATTATACTAGCGGGGGGTCACGAGCAGTACTTC.

J is TRBJ1-1 and V is TRBV29-1, with unresolved D. The CDR3 is made up of 11 amino acids. Trimming took off 3 bases at V and 6 bases at J, with 8 bases between the two ends. The germline gives CDR1 SQVTM, CDR2 ANQGSEA. The CDR3 reads CSVDFGAEAFF. The CDR3 bases are TGCAGCGTTGATTTCGGCGCTGAAGCTTTCTTT.

The rearrangement joins TRBV20-1 to TRBJ2-5; 13 positions match TRBD2. The CDR3 loop spans 15 amino acids. Trimming took 6 bases from V and 7 from J; bases not matched to a gene: 11. From germline, CDR1 is DFQATT and CDR2 SNEGSKA (reference sequence). CDR3 nucleotides: TGCAGTGCAAGGGACGGGACTAGCGGGGAGGGGACCCAGTACTTC. It yields the protein CSARDGTSGEGTQYF.

V gene TRBV21-1 combines with J gene TRBJ2-3; TRBD1 was called by the table and not checked on the DNA. TRBV21-1 is assigned pseudogene status. This CDR3 spans 13 amino acids. The CDR3 protein is CASSKEGADTQYF. DNA for the CDR3: TGTGCCAGCAGCAAAGAAGGGGCAGATACGCAGTATTTT.

J is TRBJ1-3 and V is TRBV29-1; D is ambiguous. The CDR3 runs to 13 residues. Germline V gene sequence: CDR1 SQVTM, CDR2 ANQGSEA. V lost 3 bases and J 4 bases, leaving 10 bases between the germline ends. CDR3 loop: CSVEKGPGNTIYF. DNA for the CDR3: TGCAGCGTTGAGAAAGGGCCCGGAAACACCATATATTTT. Full variable domain (missing parts from reference TRBV29-1 and TRBJ1-3): SAVISQKPSRDICQRGTSLTIQCQVDSQVTMMFWYRQQPGQSLTLIATANQGSEATYESGFVIDKFPISRPNLTFSTLTVSNMSPEDSSIYLCSVEKGPGNTIYFGEGSWLTVV.

The chain recombines TRBV9 with TRBJ2-1; 9 nucleotides line up with TRBD2. J gave up 8 bases and V 4 bases, and 7 bases lay outside the gene matches. The CDR3 is 14 residues long. Germline assignment: CDR1 SGDLS and CDR2 YYNGEE. CDR3 residues: CASSPGTSFDEQFF. In nucleotides, the CDR3 is TGTGCCAGCAGCCCAGGGACTAGCTTCGATGAGCAGTTCTTC.

V usage is TRBV27 and J usage is TRBJ1-5; D is undetermined. The V gene lost 1 base and the J gene lost 0 bases, with 13 bases spanning the gap. Germline values: CDR1 MNHEY, CDR2 SMNVEV (reference sequence). This CDR3 has 17 amino acids. CDR3 in amino acids: CASSLFSGGYSNQPQHF. The CDR3 DNA reads TGTGCCAGCAGTTTATTTTCAGGAGGGTATAGCAATCAGCCCCAGCATTTT.

The gene calls are TRBV4-1 and TRBJ1-5; a possible D gene is TRBD1 (6 bases). V lost 4 bases, J lost 5 bases, and 12 bases lay in between. The germline CDR1 and CDR2 sequences are MGHRA and YSYEKL. The CDR3 has 14 residues. As DNA, the CDR3 is TGCGCCAGCAGCCCCGTTACAGGGCATCAGCCCCAGCATTTT. Translating gives CASSPVTGHQPQHF.

The chain recombines TRBV27 with TRBJ1-5; possible D gene TRBD1, 6 bases. Deletions cut 8 bases from V and 3 bases from J, with 8 bases between. Germline values: CDR1 MNHEY, CDR2 SMNVEV (reference sequence). CDR3 size: 12 residues. As DNA, the CDR3 is TGTGCCAGCGGACAGCACAATCAGCCCCAGCATTTT. As protein: CASGQHNQPQHF.

The rearrangement links TRBV20-1 to TRBJ1-5; D remains unclear. CDR1 is DFQATT, CDR2 SNEGSKA, per germline (reference sequence). Trimming shortened V by 0 bases and J by 3 bases, and 9 bases separated the two germline ends. CDR3 length: 14 amino acids. The CDR3 sequence: CSARDPGYNQPQHF. The CDR3, as DNA: TGCAGTGCTAGAGATCCCGGATACAATCAGCCCCAGCATTTT.